The TCR beta chain under discussion was sequenced for a study of blood T cells in healthy people across ages. Notes on the study in general: Compared with aged donors, long-lived donors showed fewer expanded clones, suggesting selection.

A note on this clonotype: What it binds is unknown.

Combining a sample-barcoded 5' primer with a J-beta primer mix, a second PCR ran for about 6 to 11 cycles. One entry per CDR3 protein results from TCRdb running MiXCR on the 5' RACE reads. The sample includes about 970,000 distinct CDR3 sequences, about 51% seen only once; the top ten take about a fifth. They isolated at least 6.5 million PBMCs from each sample. The sample comprised blood. The TCR was taken from an older woman in good health.

CDR3 protein: CASSPPPVGEKLFF. The CDR3 DNA is TGTGCCAGCAGTCCCCCACCAGTAGGTGAAAAACTGTTTTTT. The chain employs TRBV28 and TRBJ1-4; no reliable D call. This CDR3 is 14 amino acids long. The germline V and J ends were trimmed by 5 bases and 7 bases, with 14 bases remaining between them. Germline lookup yields CDR1 MDHEN and CDR2 SYDVKM.